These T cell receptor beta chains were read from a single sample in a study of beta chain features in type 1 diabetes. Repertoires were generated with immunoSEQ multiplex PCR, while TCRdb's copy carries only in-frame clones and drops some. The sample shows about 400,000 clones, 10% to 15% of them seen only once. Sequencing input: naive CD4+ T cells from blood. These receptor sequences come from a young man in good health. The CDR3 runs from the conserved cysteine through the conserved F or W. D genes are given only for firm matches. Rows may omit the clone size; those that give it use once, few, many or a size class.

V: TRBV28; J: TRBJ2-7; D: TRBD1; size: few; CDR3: CASSSLQGAGEQYF; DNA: TGTGCCAGCAGTTCACTACAGGGGGCAGGGGAGCAGTACTTC
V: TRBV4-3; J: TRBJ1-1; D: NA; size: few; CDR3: CASSPAVGGRGTEAFF; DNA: TGCGCCAGCAGCCCTGCTGTGGGAGGGAGGGGCACTGAAGCTTTCTTT
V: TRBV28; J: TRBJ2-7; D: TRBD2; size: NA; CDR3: CASSFIGTSGIYEQYF; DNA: TGTGCCAGCAGTTTTATCGGGACTAGCGGGATCTACGAGCAGTACTTC
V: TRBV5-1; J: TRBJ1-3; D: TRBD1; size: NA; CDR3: CASSPTGGSGNTIYF; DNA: TGCGCCAGCAGCCCAACAGGGGGCTCTGGAAACACCATATATTTT
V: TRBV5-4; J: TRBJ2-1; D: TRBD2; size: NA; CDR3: CASSLPGGRYNEQFF; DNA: TGTGCCAGCAGCTTACCGGGAGGGCGATACAATGAGCAGTTCTTC
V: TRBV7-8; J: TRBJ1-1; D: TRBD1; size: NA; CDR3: CASSLRPGGARNTEAFF; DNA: TGTGCCAGCAGCTTACGTCCAGGGGGAGCTAGGAACACTGAAGCTTTCTTT
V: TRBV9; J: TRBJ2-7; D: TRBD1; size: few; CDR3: CASSYPQGAREQYF; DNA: TGTGCCAGCAGCTACCCGCAGGGGGCGCGAGAGCAGTACTTC
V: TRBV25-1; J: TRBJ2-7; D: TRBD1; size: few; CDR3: CASSELRGIGGQGSEQYF; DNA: TGTGCCAGCAGTGAATTAAGAGGGATCGGGGGACAGGGCTCCGAGCAGTACTTC
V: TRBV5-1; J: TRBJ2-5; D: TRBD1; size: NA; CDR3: CASSTGQGVETQYF; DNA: TGCGCCAGCAGCACGGGACAGGGGGTAGAGACCCAGTACTTC
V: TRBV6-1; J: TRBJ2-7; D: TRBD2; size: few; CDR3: CASRSGGASYEQYF; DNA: TGTGCCAGCCGGAGCGGGGGGGCCTCCTACGAGCAGTACTTC